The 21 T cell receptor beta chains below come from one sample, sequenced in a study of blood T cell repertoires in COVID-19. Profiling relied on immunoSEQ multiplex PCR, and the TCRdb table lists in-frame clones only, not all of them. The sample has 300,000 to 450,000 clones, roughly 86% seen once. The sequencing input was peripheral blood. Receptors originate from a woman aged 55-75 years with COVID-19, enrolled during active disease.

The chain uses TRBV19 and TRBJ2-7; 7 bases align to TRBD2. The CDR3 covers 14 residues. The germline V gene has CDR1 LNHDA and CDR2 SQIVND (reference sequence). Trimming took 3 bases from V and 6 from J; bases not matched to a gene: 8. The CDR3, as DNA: TGTGCCAGTAGTATCGGATCGGGGGAGGGCGAGCAGTACTTC. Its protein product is CASSIGSGEGEQYF.

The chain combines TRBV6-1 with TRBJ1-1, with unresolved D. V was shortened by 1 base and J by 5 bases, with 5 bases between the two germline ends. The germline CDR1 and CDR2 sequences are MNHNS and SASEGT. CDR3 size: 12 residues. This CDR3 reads CASSEGRTEAFF. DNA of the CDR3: TGTGCCAGCAGTGAAGGGAGGACTGAAGCTTTCTTT.

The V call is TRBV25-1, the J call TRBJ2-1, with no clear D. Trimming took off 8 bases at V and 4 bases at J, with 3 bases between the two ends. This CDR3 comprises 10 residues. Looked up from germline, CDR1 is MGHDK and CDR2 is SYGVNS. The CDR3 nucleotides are TGTGCCAGCCAATACAATGAGCAGTTCTTC. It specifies CASQYNEQFF. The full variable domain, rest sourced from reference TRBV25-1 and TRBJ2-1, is EADIYQTPRYLVIGTGKKITLECSQTMGHDKMYWYQQDPGMELHLIHYSYGVNSTEKGDLSSESTVSRIRTEHFPLTLESARPSHTSQYLCASQYNEQFFGPGTRLTVL.

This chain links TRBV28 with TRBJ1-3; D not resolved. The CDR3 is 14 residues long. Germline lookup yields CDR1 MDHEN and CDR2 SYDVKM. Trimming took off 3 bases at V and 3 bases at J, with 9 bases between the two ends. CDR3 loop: CASSFGRRGNTIYF. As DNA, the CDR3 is TGTGCCAGCAGTTTTGGGAGGCGTGGAAACACCATATATTTT.

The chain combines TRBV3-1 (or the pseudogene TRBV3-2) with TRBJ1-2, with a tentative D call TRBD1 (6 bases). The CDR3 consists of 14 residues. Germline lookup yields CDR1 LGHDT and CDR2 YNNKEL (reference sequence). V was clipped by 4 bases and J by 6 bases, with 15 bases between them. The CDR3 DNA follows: TGTGCCAGCAGCCCACAAGGGGGGAGGGATGGCTACACCTTC. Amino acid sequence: CASSPQGGRDGYTF.

CDR3 region: CASSLDSLGNQPQHF. CDR3 sequence (DNA): TGTGCCAGCAGCTTGGACAGTCTGGGCAATCAGCCCCAGCATTTT. V usage is TRBV7-6 and J usage is TRBJ1-5; a weak D match, TRBD1 (6 bases). The CDR3 length is 15 residues. CDR1 is SGHVS and CDR2 is FNYEAQ in the germline V gene. Trimming shortened V by 3 bases and J by 2 bases, and 11 bases separated the two germline ends.

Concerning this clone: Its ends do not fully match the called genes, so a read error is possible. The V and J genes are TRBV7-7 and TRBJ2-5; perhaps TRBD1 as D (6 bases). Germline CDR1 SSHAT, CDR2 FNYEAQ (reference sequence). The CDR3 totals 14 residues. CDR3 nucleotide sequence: TGTGCTAGCAGCCCCATGGACAGTTCAGAGACCCAGTACTTC. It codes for CASSPMDSSETQYF.

CDR3 protein: CASSSTRTGSYGYTF. As DNA, the CDR3 is TGTGCCAGCAGTTCCACTCGTACAGGGTCCTATGGCTACACCTTC. The J gene is TRBJ1-2, the V gene TRBV7-9; tentatively, D is TRBD1 (6 bases). This CDR3 is 15 amino acids long. The germline V gene has CDR1 SEHNR and CDR2 FQNEAQ (reference sequence). The V and J ends lost 6 bases and 4 bases respectively, with 18 bases between them.

The CDR3 DNA reads TGTGCCAGCAGCTTGGCCCTTACAGGGGGCCTAGACGAGCAGTACTTC. This translates into CASSLALTGGLDEQYF. V is TRBV5-6 and J is TRBJ2-7; 9 bases line up with TRBD1. CDR3 length: 16 residues. V lost 0 bases, J lost 5 bases, and 9 bases stayed unmatched. Germline CDR1 SGHDT, CDR2 YYEEEE. Full variable domain (outside the CDR3, taken from reference TRBV5-6 and TRBJ2-7): DAGVTQSPTHLIKTRGQQVTLRCSPKSGHDTVSWYQQALGQGPQFIFQYYEEEERQRGNFPDRFSGHQFPNYSSELNVNALLLGDSALYLCASSLALTGGLDEQYFGPGTRLTVT.

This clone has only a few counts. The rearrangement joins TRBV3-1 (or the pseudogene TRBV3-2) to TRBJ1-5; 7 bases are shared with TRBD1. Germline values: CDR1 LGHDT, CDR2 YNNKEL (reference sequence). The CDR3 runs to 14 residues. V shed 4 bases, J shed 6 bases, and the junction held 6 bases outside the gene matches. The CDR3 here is CASSRRGTGQPQHF. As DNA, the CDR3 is TGTGCCAGCAGCCGCAGGGGGACGGGTCAGCCCCAGCATTTT.

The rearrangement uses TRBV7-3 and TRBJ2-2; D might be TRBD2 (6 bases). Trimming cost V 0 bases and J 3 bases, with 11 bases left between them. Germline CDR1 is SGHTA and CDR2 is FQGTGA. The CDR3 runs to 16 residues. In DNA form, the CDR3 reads TGTGCCAGCAGCTTAACGGGGGGAGCTGACACCGGGGAGCTGTTTTTT. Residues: CASSLTGGADTGELFF.

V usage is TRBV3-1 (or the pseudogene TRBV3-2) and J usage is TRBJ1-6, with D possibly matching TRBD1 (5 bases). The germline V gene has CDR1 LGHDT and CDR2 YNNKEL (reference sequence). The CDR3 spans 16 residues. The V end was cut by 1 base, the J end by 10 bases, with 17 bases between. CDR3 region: CASSQGITPGLSPLHF. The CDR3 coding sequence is TGTGCCAGCAGCCAAGGAATAACCCCAGGGTTATCACCCCTCCACTTT.

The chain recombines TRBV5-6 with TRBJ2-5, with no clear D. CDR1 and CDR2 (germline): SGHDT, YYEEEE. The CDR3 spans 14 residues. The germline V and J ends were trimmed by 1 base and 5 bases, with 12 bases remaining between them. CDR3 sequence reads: CASSLNLLGETQYF. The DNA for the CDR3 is TGTGCCAGCAGCTTGAACCTCCTAGGTGAGACCCAGTACTTC.

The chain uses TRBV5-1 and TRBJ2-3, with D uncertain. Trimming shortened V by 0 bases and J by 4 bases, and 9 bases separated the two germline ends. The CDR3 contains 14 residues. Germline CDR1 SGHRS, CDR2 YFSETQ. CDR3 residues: CASSLVTVSDTQYF. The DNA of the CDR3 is TGCGCCAGCAGCTTGGTTACAGTTTCAGATACGCAGTATTTT.

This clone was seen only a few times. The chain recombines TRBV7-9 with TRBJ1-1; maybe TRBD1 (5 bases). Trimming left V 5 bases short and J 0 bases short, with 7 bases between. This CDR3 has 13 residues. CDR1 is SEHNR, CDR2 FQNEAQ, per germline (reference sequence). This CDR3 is CASSVTVNTEAFF. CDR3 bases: TGTGCCAGCAGCGTGACAGTGAACACTGAAGCTTTCTTT.

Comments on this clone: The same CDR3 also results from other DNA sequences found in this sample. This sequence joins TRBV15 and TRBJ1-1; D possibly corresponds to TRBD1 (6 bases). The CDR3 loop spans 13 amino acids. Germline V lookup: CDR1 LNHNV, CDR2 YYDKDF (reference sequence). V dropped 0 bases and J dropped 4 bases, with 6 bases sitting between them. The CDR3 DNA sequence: TGTGCCACCAGCAGAGAAGGGGGCACTGAAGCTTTCTTT. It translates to CATSREGGTEAFF. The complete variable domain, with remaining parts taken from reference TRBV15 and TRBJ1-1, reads DAMVIQNPRYQVTQFGKPVTLSCSQTLNHNVMYWYQQKSSQAPKLLFHYYDKDFNNEADTPDNFQSRRPNTSFCFLDIRSPGLGDTAMYLCATSREGGTEAFFGQGTRLTVV.

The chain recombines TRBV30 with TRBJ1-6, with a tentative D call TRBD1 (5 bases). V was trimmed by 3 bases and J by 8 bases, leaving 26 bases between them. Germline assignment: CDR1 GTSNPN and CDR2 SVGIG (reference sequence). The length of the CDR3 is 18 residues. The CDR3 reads CAWRGGRSVAFSDSPLHF. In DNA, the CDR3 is TGTGCCTGGAGGGGGGGGAGATCAGTCGCCTTTTCGGATTCACCCCTCCACTTT.

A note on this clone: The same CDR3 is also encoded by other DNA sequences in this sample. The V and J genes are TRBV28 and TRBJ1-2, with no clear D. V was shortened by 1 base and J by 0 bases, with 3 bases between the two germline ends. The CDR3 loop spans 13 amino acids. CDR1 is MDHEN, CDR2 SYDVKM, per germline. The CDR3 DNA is TGTGCCAGCAGTTTATCTCCTAACTATGGCTACACCTTC. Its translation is CASSLSPNYGYTF.

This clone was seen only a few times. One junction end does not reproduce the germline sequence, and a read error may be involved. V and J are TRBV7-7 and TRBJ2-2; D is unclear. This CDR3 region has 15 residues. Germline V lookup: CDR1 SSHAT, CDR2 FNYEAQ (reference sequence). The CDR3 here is CASSPTTTNTGELFF. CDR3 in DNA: TGTGCTAGCAGCCCGACAACGACGAACACCGGGGAGCTGTTTTTT.

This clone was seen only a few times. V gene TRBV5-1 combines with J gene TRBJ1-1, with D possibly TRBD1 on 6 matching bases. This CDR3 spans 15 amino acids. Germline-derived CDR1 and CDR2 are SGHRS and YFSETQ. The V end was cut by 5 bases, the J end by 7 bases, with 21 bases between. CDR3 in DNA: TGCGCCAGCAGGCATAATCCAACAGGGAGTGGTGAAGCTTTCTTT. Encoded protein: CASRHNPTGSGEAFF. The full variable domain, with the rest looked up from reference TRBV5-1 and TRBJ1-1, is KAGVTQTPRYLIKTRGQQVTLSCSPISGHRSVSWYQQTPGQGLQFLFEYFSETQRNKGNFPGRFSGRQFSNSRSEMNVSTLELGDSALYLCASRHNPTGSGEAFFGQGTRLTVV.

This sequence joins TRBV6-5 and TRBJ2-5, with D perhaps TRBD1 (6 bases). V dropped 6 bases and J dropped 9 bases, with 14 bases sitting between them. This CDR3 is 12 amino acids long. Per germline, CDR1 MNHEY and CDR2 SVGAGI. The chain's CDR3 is CASRRDTAAQYF. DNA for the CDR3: TGTGCCAGCAGACGGGACACTGCGGCCCAGTACTTC.